One sample yielded the 2 T cell receptor beta chains listed below, sequenced in a study of blood T cell repertoires in COVID-19. Using immunoSEQ multiplex PCR, the repertoire was profiled, and TCRdb retains in-frame clones only, with some absent. In the table there are fewer than 45,000 clones, roughly 80% of which are singletons. Sequencing was performed on peripheral blood. Receptors originate from a human donor in a cohort sampled during active COVID-19.

The chain carries TRBV7-7 and TRBJ2-2, with TRBD2 identical over 8 bases. Germline loops: CDR1 SSHAT, CDR2 FNYEAQ (reference sequence). V was pared by 10 bases and J by 2 bases, with 6 bases of the junction left unmatched. This CDR3 is 14 amino acids long. The CDR3 DNA reads TGTGCCACCGGGGGGGCCCCCAACACCGGGGAGCTGTTTTTT. Its translation is CATGGAPNTGELFF. Filled out from reference TRBV7-7 and TRBJ2-2, the complete variable domain reads GAGVSQSPRYKVTKRGQDVTLRCDPISSHATLYWYQQALGQGPEFLTYFNYEAQPDKSGLPSDRFSAERPEGSISTLTIQRTEQRDSAMYRCATGGAPNTGELFFGEGSRLTVL.

V usage is TRBV7-8 and J usage is TRBJ2-2; 9 positions match TRBD1. Per germline, CDR1 SGHVS and CDR2 FQNEAQ. The CDR3 is made up of 17 amino acids. V was clipped by 3 bases and J by 4 bases; unmatched bases: 9. DNA of the CDR3: TGTGCCAGCAGCTTTCTGGGACAGGGCTTCAGCACCGGGGAGCTGTTTTTT. As protein: CASSFLGQGFSTGELFF.